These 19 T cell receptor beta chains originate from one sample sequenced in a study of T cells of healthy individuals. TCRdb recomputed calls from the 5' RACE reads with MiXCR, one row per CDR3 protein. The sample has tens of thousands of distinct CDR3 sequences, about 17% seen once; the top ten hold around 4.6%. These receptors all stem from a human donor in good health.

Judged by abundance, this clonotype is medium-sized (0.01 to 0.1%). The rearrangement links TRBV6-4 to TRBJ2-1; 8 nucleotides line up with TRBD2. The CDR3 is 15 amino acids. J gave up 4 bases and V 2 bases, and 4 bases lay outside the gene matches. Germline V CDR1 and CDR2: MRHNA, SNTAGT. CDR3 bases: TGTGCCAGCAGTGACCGAGCGGGAGCGTACAATGAGCAGTTCTTC. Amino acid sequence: CASSDRAGAYNEQFF.

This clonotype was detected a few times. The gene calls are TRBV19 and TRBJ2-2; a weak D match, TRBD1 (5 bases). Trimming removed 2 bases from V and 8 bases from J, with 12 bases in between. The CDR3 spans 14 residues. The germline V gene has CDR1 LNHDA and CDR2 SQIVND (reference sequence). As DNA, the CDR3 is TGTGCCAGTAGTATACAGGGATCAGAAGGGGAGCTGTTTTTT. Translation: CASSIQGSEGELFF.

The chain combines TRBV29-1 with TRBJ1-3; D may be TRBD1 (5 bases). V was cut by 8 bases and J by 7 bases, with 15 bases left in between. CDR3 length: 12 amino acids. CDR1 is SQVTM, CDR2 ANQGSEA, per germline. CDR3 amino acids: CSRGSGPNTIYF. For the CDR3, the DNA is TGCAGCAGGGGTTCCGGCCCCAACACCATATATTTT.

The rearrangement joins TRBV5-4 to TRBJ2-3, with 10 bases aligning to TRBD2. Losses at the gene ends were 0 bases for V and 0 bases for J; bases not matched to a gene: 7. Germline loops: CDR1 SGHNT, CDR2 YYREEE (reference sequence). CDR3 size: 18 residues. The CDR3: CASSLEGPAGGSTDTQYF. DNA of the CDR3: TGTGCCAGCAGCTTGGAAGGTCCAGCGGGAGGGAGCACAGATACGCAGTATTTT.

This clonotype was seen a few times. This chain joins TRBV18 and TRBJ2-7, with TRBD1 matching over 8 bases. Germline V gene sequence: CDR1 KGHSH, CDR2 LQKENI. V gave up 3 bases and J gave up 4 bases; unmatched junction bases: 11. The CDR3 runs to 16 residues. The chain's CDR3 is CASSPPGQEGHYEQYF. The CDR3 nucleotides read TGTGCCAGCTCACCCCCGGGACAGGAGGGACATTACGAGCAGTACTTC.

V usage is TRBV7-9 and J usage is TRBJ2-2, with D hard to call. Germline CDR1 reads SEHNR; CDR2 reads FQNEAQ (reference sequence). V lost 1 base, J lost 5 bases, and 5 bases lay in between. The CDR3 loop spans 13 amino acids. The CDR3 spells CASSLEKTGELFF. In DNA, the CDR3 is TGTGCCAGCAGCTTAGAAAAAACCGGGGAGCTGTTTTTT.

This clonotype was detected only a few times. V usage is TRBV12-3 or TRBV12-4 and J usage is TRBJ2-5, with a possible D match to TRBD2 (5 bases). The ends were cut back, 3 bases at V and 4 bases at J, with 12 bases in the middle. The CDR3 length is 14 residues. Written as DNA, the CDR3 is TGTGCCAGCAGTTTTGGATCTAGCACAGAGACCCAGTACTTC. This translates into CASSFGSSTETQYF.

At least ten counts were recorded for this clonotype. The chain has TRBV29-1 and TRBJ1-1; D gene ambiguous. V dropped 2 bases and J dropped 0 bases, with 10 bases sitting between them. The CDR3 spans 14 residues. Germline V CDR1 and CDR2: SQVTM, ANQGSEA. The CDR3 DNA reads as TGCAGCGTTGAACGCAGACTCCTGAACACTGAAGCTTTCTTT. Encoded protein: CSVERRLLNTEAFF.

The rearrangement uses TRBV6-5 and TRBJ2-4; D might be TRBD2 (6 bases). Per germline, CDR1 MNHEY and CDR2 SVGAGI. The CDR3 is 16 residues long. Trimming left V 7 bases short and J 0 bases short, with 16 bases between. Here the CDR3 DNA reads TGTGCCAGCAACACAATTAGCGGTATAGCCAAAAACATTCAGTACTTC. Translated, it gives CASNTISGIAKNIQYF.

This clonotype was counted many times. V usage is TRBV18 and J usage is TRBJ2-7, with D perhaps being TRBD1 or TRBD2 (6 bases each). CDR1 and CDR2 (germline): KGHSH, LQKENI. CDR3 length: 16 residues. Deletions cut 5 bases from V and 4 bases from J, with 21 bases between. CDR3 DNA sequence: TGTGCCAGCTCAGACGTGGCAGGGGAGGATTGGTACGAGCAGTACTTC. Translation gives CASSDVAGEDWYEQYF.

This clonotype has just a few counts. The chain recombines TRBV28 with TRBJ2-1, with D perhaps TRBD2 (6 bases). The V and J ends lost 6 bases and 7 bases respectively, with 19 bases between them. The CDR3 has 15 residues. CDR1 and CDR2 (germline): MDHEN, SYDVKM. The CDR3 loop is CASSPAGFPRNEQFF. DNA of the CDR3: TGTGCCAGCAGCCCGGCGGGATTCCCTAGGAATGAGCAGTTCTTC.

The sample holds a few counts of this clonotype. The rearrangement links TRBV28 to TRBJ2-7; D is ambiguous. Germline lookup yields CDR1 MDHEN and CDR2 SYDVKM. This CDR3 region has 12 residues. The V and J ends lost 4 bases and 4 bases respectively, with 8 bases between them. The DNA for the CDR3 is TGTGCCAGCAGTTCTGTTAGTTACGAGCAGTACTTC. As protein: CASSSVSYEQYF.

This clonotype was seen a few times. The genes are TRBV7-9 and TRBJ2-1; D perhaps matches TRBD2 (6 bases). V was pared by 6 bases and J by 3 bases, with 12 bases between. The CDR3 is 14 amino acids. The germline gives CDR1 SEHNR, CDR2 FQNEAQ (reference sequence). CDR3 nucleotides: TGTGCCAGCAGATTTGGGGGAGGCTACAATGAGCAGTTCTTC. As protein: CASRFGGGYNEQFF.

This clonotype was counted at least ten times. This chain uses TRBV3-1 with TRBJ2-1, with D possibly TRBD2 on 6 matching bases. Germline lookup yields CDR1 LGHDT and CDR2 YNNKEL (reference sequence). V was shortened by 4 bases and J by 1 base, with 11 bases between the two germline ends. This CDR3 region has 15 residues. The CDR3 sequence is CASSPGRSSYNEQFF. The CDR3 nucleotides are TGTGCCAGCAGCCCCGGGAGAAGTTCCTACAATGAGCAGTTCTTC.

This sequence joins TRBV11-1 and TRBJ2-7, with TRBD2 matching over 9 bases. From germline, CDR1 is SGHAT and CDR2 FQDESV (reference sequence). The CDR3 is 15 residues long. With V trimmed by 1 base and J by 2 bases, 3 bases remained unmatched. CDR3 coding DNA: TGTGCCAGCAGCTTAGGCGGGACTAGCACCTACGAGCAGTACTTC. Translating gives CASSLGGTSTYEQYF.

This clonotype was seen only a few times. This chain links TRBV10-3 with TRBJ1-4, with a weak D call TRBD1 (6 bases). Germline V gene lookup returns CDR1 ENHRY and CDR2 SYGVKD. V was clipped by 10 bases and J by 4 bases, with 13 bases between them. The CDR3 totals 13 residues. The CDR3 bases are TGTGCCACGCAACAAGGGGGTAATGAAAAACTGTTTTTT. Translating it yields CATQQGGNEKLFF.

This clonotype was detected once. The CDR3 protein is CASSLEGLAGYNEQFF. CDR3 in DNA: TGCGCCAGCAGCTTGGAGGGACTAGCGGGATACAATGAGCAGTTCTTC. V gene TRBV5-1 combines with J gene TRBJ2-1, with 13 bases that match TRBD2. Losses at the gene ends were 0 bases for V and 4 bases for J; bases not matched to a gene: 1. The CDR3 length is 16 residues. Germline V gene sequence: CDR1 SGHRS, CDR2 YFSETQ.

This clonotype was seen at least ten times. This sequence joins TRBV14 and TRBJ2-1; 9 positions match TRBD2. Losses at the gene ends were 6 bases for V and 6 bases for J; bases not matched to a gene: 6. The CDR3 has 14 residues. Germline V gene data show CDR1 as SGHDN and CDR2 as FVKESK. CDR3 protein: CASSLASGINEQFF. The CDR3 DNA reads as TGTGCCAGCAGTCTCGCTAGCGGGATCAATGAGCAGTTCTTC.

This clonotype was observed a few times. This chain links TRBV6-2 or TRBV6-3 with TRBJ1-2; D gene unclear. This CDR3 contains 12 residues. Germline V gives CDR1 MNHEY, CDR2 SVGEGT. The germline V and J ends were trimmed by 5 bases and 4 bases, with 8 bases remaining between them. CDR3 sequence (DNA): TGTGCCAGCAGTCAGGTTACCTATGGCTACACCTTC. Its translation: CASSQVTYGYTF.